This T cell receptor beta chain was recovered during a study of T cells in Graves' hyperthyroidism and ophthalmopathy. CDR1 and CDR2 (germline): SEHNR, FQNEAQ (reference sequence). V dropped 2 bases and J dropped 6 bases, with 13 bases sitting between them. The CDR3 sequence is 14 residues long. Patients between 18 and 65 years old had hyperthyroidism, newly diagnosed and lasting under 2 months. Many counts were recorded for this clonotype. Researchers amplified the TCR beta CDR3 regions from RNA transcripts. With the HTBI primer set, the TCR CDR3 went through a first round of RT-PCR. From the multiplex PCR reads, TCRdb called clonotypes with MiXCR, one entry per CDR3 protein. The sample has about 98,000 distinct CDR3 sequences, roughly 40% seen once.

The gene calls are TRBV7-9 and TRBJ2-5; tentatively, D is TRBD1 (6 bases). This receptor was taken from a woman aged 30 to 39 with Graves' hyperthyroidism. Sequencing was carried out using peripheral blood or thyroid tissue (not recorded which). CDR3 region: CASSLTGPAKTQYF. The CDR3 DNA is TGTGCCAGCAGCTTAACAGGGCCTGCAAAGACCCAGTACTTC.